Shown below are 5 T cell receptor beta chains from a single sample sequenced in a study of T cell repertoires in cytomegalovirus infection. One entry per CDR3 protein, called by TCRdb with MiXCR from the reads. The table lists about 300,000 distinct CDR3 sequences, 20% to 30% of them singletons. The sequenced material came from PBMCs. The receptors were sampled from a human donor in good health (CMV status not recorded). Some clones in this sample may be carry-over from other donors' samples.

This clonotype was seen more than once but under ten times. The genes are TRBV11-2 and TRBJ1-2, with D possibly being TRBD1 (6 bases). This CDR3 spans 15 amino acids. V was clipped by 4 bases and J by 0 bases, with 12 bases between them. Germline V gene data show CDR1 as SGHAT and CDR2 as FQNNGV. CDR3 loop: CASSSPDSPNYGYTF. The CDR3 DNA reads as TGTGCCAGCAGCTCCCCGGACAGCCCTAACTATGGCTACACCTTC. The full variable domain, its missing parts supplied by reference TRBV11-2 and TRBJ1-2, is EAGVAQSPRYKIIEKRQSVAFWCNPISGHATLYWYQQILGQGPKLLIQFQNNGVVDDSQLPKDRFSAERLKGVDSTLKIQPAKLEDSAVYLCASSSPDSPNYGYTFGSGTRLTVV.

The chain couples TRBV20-1 to TRBJ2-7; D uncertain. CDR1 is DFQATT and CDR2 is SNEGSKA in the germline V gene (reference sequence). V lost 6 bases to trimming and J lost 0 bases, with 15 bases between them. This CDR3 contains 14 residues. The CDR3 DNA reads TGCAGTGCCACCACGGGCTTTATCTCCTACGAGCAGTACTTC. Translation gives CSATTGFISYEQYF.

In its sample, this clonotype was seen many times. The chain links TRBV27 to TRBJ2-5; 7 nucleotides agree with TRBD2. This CDR3 region has 15 residues. The germline V gene encodes CDR1 MNHEY and CDR2 SMNVEV (reference sequence). V lost 3 bases and J lost 1; bases outside the gene matches: 5. Here the CDR3 reads CASSFLAAGQETQYF. The CDR3 DNA reads TGTGCCAGCAGTTTCCTAGCGGCCGGCCAAGAGACCCAGTACTTC.

This CDR3 reads CASFHGSAGNQPQHF. CDR3 nucleotides: TGTGCCAGCTTTCATGGGTCCGCAGGCAATCAGCCCCAGCATTTT. V gene TRBV28 combines with J gene TRBJ1-5, with D uncertain. The CDR3 extends over 15 amino acids. V dropped 8 bases and J dropped 2 bases, with 16 bases sitting between them. Germline V CDR1 and CDR2: MDHEN, SYDVKM.

This clonotype occurred a few times. V usage is TRBV7-2 and J usage is TRBJ2-5; 7 bases fit TRBD1. Germline assignment: CDR1 SGHTA and CDR2 FQGNSA. CDR3 length: 14 residues. Germline trimming cut 1 base from V and 4 bases from J; bases unmatched to any gene: 3. The CDR3 DNA reads TGTGCCAGCAGCTTAGTCACAGGGGTAGAGACCCAGTACTTC. Its protein product is CASSLVTGVETQYF.